This T cell receptor beta chain appears in the sequencing data of a study of T cell responses to AZD1222 COVID-19 vaccine. Study results and caveats: Once two AZD1222 doses were given, Spike-specific TCR breadth and depth went up. Females made up more of the donors, who were largely white British, and clonal diversity may have come out too low. Repertoire samples came only from after the peak T cell response.

Clones were sequenced by immunoSEQ multiplex PCR, and TCRdb holds only the in-frame ones, with some missing. The sample lists around 130,000 clones, nearly 95% occurring once. The CDR3 sequence is 17 residues long. CDR1 and CDR2 (germline): MGHRA, YSYEKL. The V and J ends lost 2 bases and 6 bases, in that order; junction bases with no gene match: 13. A note on this clone: What it binds is not known.

The rearrangement joins TRBV4-1 to TRBJ2-7, with TRBD1 matching 10 bases. Sequencing used peripheral blood, obtained on day 0 of AZD1222 vaccination. The sequence came from an adult in good health. The CDR3 DNA is TGCGCCAGCAGCCAATTTGGCCGGGGACAGGGGTCGGGCGAGCAGTACTTC. Translation gives CASSQFGRGQGSGEQYF.